This T cell receptor (beta chain) was profiled in a study of shared clonotypes between healthy human individuals. Study results and caveats: Unshared clonotypes carried lower generation probabilities than those common to all four donors.

The CDR3 runs to 15 residues. Caucasian adults living in Nashville, Tennessee, provided all samples. In the CD4+ fraction, cells were divided into CD45RA+ naive and CD45RA-negative memory subsets. The protocol was immunoSEQ multiplex PCR, while the TCRdb copy is restricted to in-frame clones and leaves out a portion. The table lists roughly 1,100,000 clones, under 80% of them singletons. A remark on this clone: Antigen unknown.

Sequencing was carried out using memory CD4+ T cells sorted from blood. Specified subset: CD45RA-negative fraction. The V call is TRBV12-2, the J call TRBJ1-1; the table's D call of TRBD1 was not tested on the DNA. TRBV12-2 constitutes a pseudogene. This TCR derives from a man aged 18 to 30 in good health. CDR3 sequence: CASRLRDRQCTEAFF. CDR3 nucleotides: TGTGCAAGTCGCTTAAGAGACAGGCAGTGCACTGAAGCTTTCTTT.